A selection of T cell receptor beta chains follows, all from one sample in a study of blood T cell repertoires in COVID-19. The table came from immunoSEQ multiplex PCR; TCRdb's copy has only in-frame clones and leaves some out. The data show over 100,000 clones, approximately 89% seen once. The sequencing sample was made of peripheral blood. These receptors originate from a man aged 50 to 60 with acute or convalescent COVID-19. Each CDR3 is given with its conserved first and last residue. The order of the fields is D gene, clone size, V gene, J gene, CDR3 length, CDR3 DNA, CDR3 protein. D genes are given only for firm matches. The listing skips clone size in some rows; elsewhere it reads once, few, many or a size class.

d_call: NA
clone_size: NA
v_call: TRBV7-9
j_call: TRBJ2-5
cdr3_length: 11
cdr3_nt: TGTGCCAGCAGCTTAACCGGGACCCAGTACTTC
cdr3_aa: CASSLTGTQYF

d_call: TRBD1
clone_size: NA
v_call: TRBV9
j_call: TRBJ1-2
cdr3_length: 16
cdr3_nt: TGTGCCAGCAGCGTAGAGCCCTCGACAGGGCCCTATGGCTACACCTTC
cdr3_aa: CASSVEPSTGPYGYTF

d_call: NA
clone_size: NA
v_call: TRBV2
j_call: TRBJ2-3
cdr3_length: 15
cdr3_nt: TGTGCCAGCAGTTTAGGACAGTCGGGGAGAGATACGCAGTATTTT
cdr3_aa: CASSLGQSGRDTQYF

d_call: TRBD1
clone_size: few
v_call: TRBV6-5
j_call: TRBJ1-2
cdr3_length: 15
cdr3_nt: TGTGCCAGCAGTACCCCGACAGGGGCCGCCTATGGCTACACCTTC
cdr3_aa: CASSTPTGAAYGYTF

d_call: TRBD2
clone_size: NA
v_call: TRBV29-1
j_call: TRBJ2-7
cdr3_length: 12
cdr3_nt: TGCAGCGTTGGTGGGGGGGTATACGAGCAGTACTTC
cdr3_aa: CSVGGGVYEQYF

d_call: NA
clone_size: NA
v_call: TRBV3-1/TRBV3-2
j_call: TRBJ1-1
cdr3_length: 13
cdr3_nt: TGTGCCAGCAGGTTTTTGGGGGGTACTGAAGCTTTCTTT
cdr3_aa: CASRFLGGTEAFF

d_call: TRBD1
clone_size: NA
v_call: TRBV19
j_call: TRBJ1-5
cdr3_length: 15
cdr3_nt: TGTGCCAGCGGAGTCAGGGGGGAAGTAAATCAGCCCCAGCATTTT
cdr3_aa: CASGVRGEVNQPQHF

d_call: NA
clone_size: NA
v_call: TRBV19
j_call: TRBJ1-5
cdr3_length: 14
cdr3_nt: TGTGCCAGTAGCACGACAGGTAGCAATCAGCCCCAGCATTTT
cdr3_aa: CASSTTGSNQPQHF

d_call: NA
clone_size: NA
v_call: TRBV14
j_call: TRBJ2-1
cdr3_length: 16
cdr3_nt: TGTGCCAGCAGCCAAGCAGGCAGACGCTATTACAATGAGCAGTTCTTC
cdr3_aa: CASSQAGRRYYNEQFF

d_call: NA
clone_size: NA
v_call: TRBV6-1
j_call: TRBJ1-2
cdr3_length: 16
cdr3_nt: TGTGCCAGCAGTGAACATTTCTCCGGAGCTAGTTATGGCTACACCTTC
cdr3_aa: CASSEHFSGASYGYTF

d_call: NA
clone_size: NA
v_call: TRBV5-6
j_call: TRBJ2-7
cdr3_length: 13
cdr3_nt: TGTGCCAGCAGCCGCCTGGAGGGCTACGAGCAGTACTTC
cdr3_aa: CASSRLEGYEQYF

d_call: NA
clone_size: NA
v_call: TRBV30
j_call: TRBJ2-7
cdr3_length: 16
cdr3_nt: TGTGCCTACGACCGGGACGAAAACTGGAGGGGCTACGAGCAGTACTTC
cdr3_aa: CAYDRDENWRGYEQYF

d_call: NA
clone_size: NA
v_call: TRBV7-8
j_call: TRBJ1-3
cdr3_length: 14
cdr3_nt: TGTGCCAGCAGCCCCGGACAGTATCGAAACACCATATATTTT
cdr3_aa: CASSPGQYRNTIYF

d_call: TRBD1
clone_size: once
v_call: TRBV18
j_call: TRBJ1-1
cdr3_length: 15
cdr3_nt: TGTGCCAGCTCAGGAACGACAGGGGAAGGCACTGAAGCTTTCTTT
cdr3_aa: CASSGTTGEGTEAFF

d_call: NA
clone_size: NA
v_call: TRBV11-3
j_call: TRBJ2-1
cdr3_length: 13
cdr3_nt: TGTGCCAGCAGCCCAACCGAGATTAATGAGCAGTTCTTC
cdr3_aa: CASSPTEINEQFF

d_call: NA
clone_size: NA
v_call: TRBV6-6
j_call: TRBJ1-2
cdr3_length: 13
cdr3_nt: TGTGCCAGCAGTTGGGCCAAGGACTATGGCTACACCTTC
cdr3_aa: CASSWAKDYGYTF

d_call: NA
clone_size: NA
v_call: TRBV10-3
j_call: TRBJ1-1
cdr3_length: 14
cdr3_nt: TGTGCCATCAGTCGGGGGGCAGGGAACACTGAAGCTTTCTTT
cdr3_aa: CAISRGAGNTEAFF

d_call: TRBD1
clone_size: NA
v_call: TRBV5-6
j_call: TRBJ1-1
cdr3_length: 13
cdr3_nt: TGTGCCAGCAGCCGAGTACAGGGGGCCAAAGCTTTCTTT
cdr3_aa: CASSRVQGAKAFF

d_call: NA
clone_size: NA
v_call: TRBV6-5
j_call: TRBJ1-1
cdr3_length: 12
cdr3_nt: TGTGCCAGCAGTCACCGGGTGGGTGAAGCTTTCTTT
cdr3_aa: CASSHRVGEAFF

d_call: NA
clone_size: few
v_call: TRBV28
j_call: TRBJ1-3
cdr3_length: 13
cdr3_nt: TGTGCCAGCAGTTTGAGTCCCGCTCATACCATATATTTT
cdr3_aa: CASSLSPAHTIYF

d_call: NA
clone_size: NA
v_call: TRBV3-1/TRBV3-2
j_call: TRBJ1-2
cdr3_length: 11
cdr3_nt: TGTGCCAGCAGTGAATCCCTAGGCTACACCTTC
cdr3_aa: CASSESLGYTF

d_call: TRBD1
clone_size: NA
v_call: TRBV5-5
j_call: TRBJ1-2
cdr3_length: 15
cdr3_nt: TGTGCCAGCAGGCCACGGGACAGGCCAACTCTTGGCTACACCTTC
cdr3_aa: CASRPRDRPTLGYTF

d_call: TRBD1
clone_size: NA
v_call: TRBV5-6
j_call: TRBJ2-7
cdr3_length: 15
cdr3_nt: TGTGCCAGCAGCTTAGTAGGGGGCAGTTCCTACGAGCAGTACTTC
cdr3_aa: CASSLVGGSSYEQYF

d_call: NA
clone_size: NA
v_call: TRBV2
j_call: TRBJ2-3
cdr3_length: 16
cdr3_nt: TGTGCCAGCAGCGGGACAGGGAGCGGGAGAGGGGATACGCAGTATTTT
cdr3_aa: CASSGTGSGRGDTQYF

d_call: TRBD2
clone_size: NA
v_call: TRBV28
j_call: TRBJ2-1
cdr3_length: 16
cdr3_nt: TGTGCCAGCAGTCACCGCGGGAGAGTATCCTACAATGAGCAGTTCTTC
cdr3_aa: CASSHRGRVSYNEQFF

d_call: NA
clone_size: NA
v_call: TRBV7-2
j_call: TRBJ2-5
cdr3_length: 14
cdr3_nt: TGTGCCAGCAGCGTCACTTTGGACCAAGAGACCCAGTACTTC
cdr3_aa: CASSVTLDQETQYF

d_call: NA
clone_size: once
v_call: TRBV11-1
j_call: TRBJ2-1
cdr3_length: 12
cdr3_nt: TGTGCCAGCAGCAAGAACTACCTAGGGCAGTTCTTC
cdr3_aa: CASSKNYLGQFF

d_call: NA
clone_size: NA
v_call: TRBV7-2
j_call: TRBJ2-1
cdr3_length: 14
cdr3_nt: TGTGCCAGCAGCCTGATCGGAGATTACAATGAGCAGTTCTTC
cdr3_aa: CASSLIGDYNEQFF

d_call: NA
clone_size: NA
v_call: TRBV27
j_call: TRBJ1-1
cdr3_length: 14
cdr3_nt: TGTGCCAGCAGACACGGGGGGGCGGGGGCTGAAGCTTTCTTT
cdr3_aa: CASRHGGAGAEAFF

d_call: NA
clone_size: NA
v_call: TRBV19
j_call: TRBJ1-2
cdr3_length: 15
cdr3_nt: TGTGCCAGTGGCAGGGGCCCAGCAATTAACTATGGCTACACCTTC
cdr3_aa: CASGRGPAINYGYTF

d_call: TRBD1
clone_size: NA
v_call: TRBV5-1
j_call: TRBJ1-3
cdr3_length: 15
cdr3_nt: TGCGCCAGCAGCACGGGACAGGGAGAGGGACACACCATATATTTT
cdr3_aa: CASSTGQGEGHTIYF

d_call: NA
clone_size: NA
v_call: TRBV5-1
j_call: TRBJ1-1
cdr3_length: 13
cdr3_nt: TGCGCCAGCAGCTTGGCCGGACAGTCTGAAGCTTTCTTT
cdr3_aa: CASSLAGQSEAFF

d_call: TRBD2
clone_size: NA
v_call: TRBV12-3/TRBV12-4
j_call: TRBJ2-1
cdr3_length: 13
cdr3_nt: TGTGCCAGCCGACTAGCGGGTAGAAATGAGCAGTTCTTC
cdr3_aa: CASRLAGRNEQFF

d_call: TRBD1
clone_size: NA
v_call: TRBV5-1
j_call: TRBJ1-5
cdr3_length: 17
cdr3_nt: TGCGCCAGCAGCCCCGGGACAGGGGGCGTAGGCAATCAGCCCCAGCATTTT
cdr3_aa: CASSPGTGGVGNQPQHF

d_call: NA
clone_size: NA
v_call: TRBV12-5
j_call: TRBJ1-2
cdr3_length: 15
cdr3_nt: TGTGCTAGTGGTTTCCGTTCCGGGACAAGATATGGCTACACCTTC
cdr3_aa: CASGFRSGTRYGYTF

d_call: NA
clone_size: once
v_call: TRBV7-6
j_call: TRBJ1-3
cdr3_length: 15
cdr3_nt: TGTGCCAGCAGCCCTCAAGTGGCTTCTGGAAACACCATATATTTT
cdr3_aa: CASSPQVASGNTIYF

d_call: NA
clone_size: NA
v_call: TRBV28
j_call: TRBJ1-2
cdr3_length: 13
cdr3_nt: TGTGCCAGCAGTCCCGGACTTAACTATGGCTACACCTTC
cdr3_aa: CASSPGLNYGYTF

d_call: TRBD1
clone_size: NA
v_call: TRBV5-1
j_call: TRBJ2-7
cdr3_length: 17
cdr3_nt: TGCGCCAGCAGCCTAAGGCCTAACCCGGGACAGGACTACGAGCAGTACTTC
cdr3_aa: CASSLRPNPGQDYEQYF

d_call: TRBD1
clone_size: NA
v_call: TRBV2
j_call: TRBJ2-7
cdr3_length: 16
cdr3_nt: TGTGCCAGCAGGTCCACCCTAGGGACAGGGGCTGGGGAGCAGTACTTC
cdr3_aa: CASRSTLGTGAGEQYF

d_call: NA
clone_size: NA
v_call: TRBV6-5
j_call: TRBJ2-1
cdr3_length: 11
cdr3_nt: TGTGCCAGCACCCTAAGGGGTGAGCAGTTCTTC
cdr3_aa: CASTLRGEQFF

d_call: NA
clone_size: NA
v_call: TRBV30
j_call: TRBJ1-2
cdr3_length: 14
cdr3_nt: TGTGCCTGGAGTGCGGGAAACCGAAACTATGGCTACACCTTC
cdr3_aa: CAWSAGNRNYGYTF

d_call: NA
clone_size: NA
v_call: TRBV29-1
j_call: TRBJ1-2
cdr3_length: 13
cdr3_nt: TGCAGCGTGCCTGAGGGCAGGTCCTATGGCTACACCTTC
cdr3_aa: CSVPEGRSYGYTF

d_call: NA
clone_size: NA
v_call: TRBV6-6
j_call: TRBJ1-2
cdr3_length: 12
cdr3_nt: TGTGCCAGCAGTCGTGTCTCAGGGGGCTACACCTTC
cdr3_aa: CASSRVSGGYTF

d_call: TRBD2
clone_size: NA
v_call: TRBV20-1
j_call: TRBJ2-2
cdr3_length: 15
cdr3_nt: TGCAGTGCTAGTATATTAGCGGGAGTCCCCGGGGAGCTGTTTTTT
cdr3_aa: CSASILAGVPGELFF

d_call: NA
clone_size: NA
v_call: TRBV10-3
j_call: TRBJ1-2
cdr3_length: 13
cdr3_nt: TGTGCCGCCCAAGGGGTCGACCGTCGTGGCTACACCTTC
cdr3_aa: CAAQGVDRRGYTF

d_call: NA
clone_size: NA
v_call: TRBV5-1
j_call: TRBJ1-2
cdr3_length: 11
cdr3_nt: TGCGCCAGCGGGGCCAACTATGGCTACACCTTC
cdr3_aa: CASGANYGYTF

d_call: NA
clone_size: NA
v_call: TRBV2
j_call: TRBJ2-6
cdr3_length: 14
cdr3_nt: TGTGCCACTCTCGGTAGCTCTGGGGCCAACGTCCTGACTTTC
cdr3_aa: CATLGSSGANVLTF

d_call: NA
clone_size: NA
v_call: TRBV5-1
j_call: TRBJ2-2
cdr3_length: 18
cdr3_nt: TGCGCCAGCAGATTGGCCGGCTCCTCTCGACAGCACACCGGGGAGCTGTTTTTT
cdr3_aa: CASRLAGSSRQHTGELFF

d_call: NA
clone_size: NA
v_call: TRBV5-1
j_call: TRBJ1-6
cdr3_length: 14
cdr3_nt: TGCGCCAGTGGGCCGGGGTCCGATAATTCACCCCTCCACTTT
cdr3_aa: CASGPGSDNSPLHF

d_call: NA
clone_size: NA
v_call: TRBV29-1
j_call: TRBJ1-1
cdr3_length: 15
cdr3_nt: TGCAGCGTTGTGGGGCGGGGGCGAATGAACACTGAAGCTTTCTTT
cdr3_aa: CSVVGRGRMNTEAFF

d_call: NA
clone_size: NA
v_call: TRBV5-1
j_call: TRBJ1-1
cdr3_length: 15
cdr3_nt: TGCGCCAGCAGCTTGCGGGCAGGGGAGAACACTGAAGCTTTCTTT
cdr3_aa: CASSLRAGENTEAFF

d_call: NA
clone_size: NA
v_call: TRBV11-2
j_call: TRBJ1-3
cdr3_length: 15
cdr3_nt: TGTGCCAGCAGCTTAGGGCACGCAGGAGGAAACACCATATATTTT
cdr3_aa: CASSLGHAGGNTIYF

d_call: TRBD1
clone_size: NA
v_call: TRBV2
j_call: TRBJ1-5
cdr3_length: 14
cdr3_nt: TGTGCCAGCAGTGAGGGACAGGGATATCAGCCCCAGCATTTT
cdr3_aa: CASSEGQGYQPQHF